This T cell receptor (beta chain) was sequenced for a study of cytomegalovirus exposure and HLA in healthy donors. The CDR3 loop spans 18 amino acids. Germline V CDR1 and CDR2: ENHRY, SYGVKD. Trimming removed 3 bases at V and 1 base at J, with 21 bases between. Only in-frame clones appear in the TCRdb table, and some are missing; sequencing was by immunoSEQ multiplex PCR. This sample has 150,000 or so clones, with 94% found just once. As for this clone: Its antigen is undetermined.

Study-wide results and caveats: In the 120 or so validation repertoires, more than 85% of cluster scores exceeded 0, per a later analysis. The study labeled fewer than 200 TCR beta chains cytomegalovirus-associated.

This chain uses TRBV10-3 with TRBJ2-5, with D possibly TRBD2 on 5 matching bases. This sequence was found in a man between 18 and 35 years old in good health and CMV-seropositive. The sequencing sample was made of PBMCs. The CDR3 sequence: CAISDHSAGLGVQETQYF. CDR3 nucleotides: TGTGCCATCAGTGATCACAGCGCCGGACTCGGGGTCCAAGAGACCCAGTACTTC.